A single sample is the source of the 18 T cell receptor beta chains below, sequenced in a study of shared clonotypes between healthy human individuals. Naive CD8 cells, CD45RO-negative and positively selected for CCR7, excluded terminally differentiated effector memory CD45RA+ cells. Repertoires were generated with immunoSEQ multiplex PCR, while TCRdb's copy carries only in-frame clones and drops some. The sample shows about 580,000 clones, 98% of them seen only once. Material for sequencing was naive CD8+ T cells sorted from blood. The receptors were gathered from a man under 40 in good health.

The V call is TRBV7-3, the J call TRBJ2-2; 9 positions match TRBD2. V lost 4 bases and J lost 7; bases outside the gene matches: 4. Germline loops: CDR1 SGHTA, CDR2 FQGTGA. The CDR3 length is 14 residues. CDR3 protein: CASSSWREGGELFF. Here the CDR3 DNA reads TGTGCCAGCAGCTCTTGGCGGGAGGGCGGGGAGCTGTTTTTT.

The chain has TRBV11-2 and TRBJ2-1; 8 bases are shared with TRBD2. CDR3 size: 15 residues. Germline values: CDR1 SGHAT, CDR2 FQNNGV. Trimming took 1 base from V and 3 from J; bases not matched to a gene: 2. CDR3 sequence reads: CASSLAAGVYNEQFF. CDR3 bases: TGTGCCAGCAGCTTAGCAGCGGGGGTCTACAATGAGCAGTTCTTC.

J is TRBJ1-1 and V is TRBV27; D is perhaps TRBD1 (5 bases). This CDR3 is built from 16 residues. V shed 6 bases and J shed 1 base, with 18 bases lying between them. Germline V gives CDR1 MNHEY, CDR2 SMNVEV (reference sequence). As DNA, the CDR3 is TGTGCCAGCAGCTCCCTTAAACTGACAGAGAACACTGAAGCTTTCTTT. Encoded protein: CASSSLKLTENTEAFF.

The V and J genes are TRBV7-6 and TRBJ2-5, with 8 bases that match TRBD1. Trimming removed 1 base from V and 1 base from J; junction bases left unmatched: 14. Germline V gene data show CDR1 as SGHVS and CDR2 as FNYEAQ. The CDR3 spans 19 residues. The CDR3 sequence: CASSLEDRVQDWVQETQYF. CDR3 coding DNA: TGTGCCAGCAGCTTAGAGGACAGGGTTCAGGACTGGGTCCAAGAGACCCAGTACTTC.

In DNA, the CDR3 is TGTGCCAGCAGCTTAGGAGGGACAGGGACCTCCTACGAGCAGTACTTC. Protein product: CASSLGGTGTSYEQYF. The rearrangement links TRBV7-9 to TRBJ2-7, with 9 bases lining up with TRBD1. V was pared by 1 base and J by 0 bases, with 4 bases of the junction left unmatched. Germline loops: CDR1 SEHNR, CDR2 FQNEAQ (reference sequence). The CDR3 is made up of 16 amino acids.

The chain's CDR3 is CASSEAQGRGQPQHF. In DNA, the CDR3 is TGTGCCAGCAGTGAAGCTCAGGGCAGAGGGCAGCCCCAGCATTTT. The V gene is TRBV6-1, the J gene TRBJ1-5, with D maybe TRBD1 (5 bases). V was shortened by 0 bases and J by 7 bases, with 13 bases between the two germline ends. The CDR3 is made up of 15 amino acids. Per the germline V gene, CDR1 is MNHNS and CDR2 is SASEGT.

The rearrangement joins TRBV10-1 to TRBJ2-7, with D unresolved. The CDR3 loop spans 12 amino acids. Germline V gene sequence: CDR1 WNHNN, CDR2 SYGVQD (reference sequence). The germline V and J ends were trimmed by 6 bases and 2 bases, with 8 bases remaining between them. This chain's CDR3 is CASRDTTYEQYF. For the CDR3, the DNA is TGCGCCAGCAGAGACACAACCTACGAGCAGTACTTC.

J is TRBJ2-3 and V is TRBV5-1, with D unclear. The V end was cut by 1 base, the J end by 0 bases, with 3 bases between. CDR3 length: 13 amino acids. Germline V gives CDR1 SGHRS, CDR2 YFSETQ. CDR3 nucleotide sequence: TGCGCCAGCAGCTTGTCGAGCACAGATACGCAGTATTTT. Protein product: CASSLSSTDTQYF. The whole variable domain, filled in from reference TRBV5-1 and TRBJ2-3, reads KAGVTQTPRYLIKTRGQQVTLSCSPISGHRSVSWYQQTPGQGLQFLFEYFSETQRNKGNFPGRFSGRQFSNSRSEMNVSTLELGDSALYLCASSLSSTDTQYFGPGTRLTVL.

V usage is TRBV29-1 and J usage is TRBJ2-7, with D tentatively TRBD1 (6 bases). Germline CDR1 SQVTM, CDR2 ANQGSEA. The V end was cut by 1 base, the J end by 3 bases, with 16 bases between. CDR3 size: 15 residues. Written as DNA, the CDR3 is TGCAGCGTTGAAGTGGCGGACAGCGAGGGCTACGAGCAGTACTTC. Encoded protein: CSVEVADSEGYEQYF.

The chain employs TRBV11-2 and TRBJ2-7, with a weak D call TRBD2 (6 bases). This CDR3 contains 13 residues. Germline V gives CDR1 SGHAT, CDR2 FQNNGV. Trimming pared 5 bases from V and 3 bases from J, leaving 11 bases between. The CDR3 nucleotides read TGTGCCAGCAGCAGTAGCGGTTACTACGAGCAGTACTTC. Translating it yields CASSSSGYYEQYF.

The V and J genes are TRBV27 and TRBJ1-1, with D unresolved. Germline V gives CDR1 MNHEY, CDR2 SMNVEV (reference sequence). This CDR3 is 14 amino acids long. V shed 3 bases and J shed 5 bases, with 13 bases lying between them. The CDR3 nucleotides are TGTGCCAGCAGTTTTTCACGCCTCGCGACTGAAGCTTTCTTT. Protein: CASSFSRLATEAFF.

The rearrangement links TRBV27 to TRBJ2-1; 8 nucleotides line up with TRBD2. The germline V gene encodes CDR1 MNHEY and CDR2 SMNVEV (reference sequence). The CDR3 is 13 residues long. Unmatched junction bases numbered 6, after V lost 5 bases and J lost 9 bases. The DNA for the CDR3 is TGTGCCAGCAGTAGCGGGAGAATTAGTGAGCAGTTCTTC. Translated: CASSSGRISEQFF.

The V call is TRBV19, the J call TRBJ1-5; tentative D call: TRBD1 (5 bases). Trimming left V 5 bases short and J 5 bases short, with 10 bases between. Germline-derived CDR1 and CDR2 are LNHDA and SQIVND (reference sequence). CDR3 length: 13 amino acids. Here the CDR3 reads CASSPGDYQPQHF. CDR3 nucleotides: TGTGCCAGTAGTCCCGGGGACTATCAGCCCCAGCATTTT.

The chain combines TRBV27 with TRBJ2-1; TRBD2 is a possible D gene (7 bases). CDR3 size: 14 residues. CDR1 and CDR2 (germline): MNHEY, SMNVEV (reference sequence). Trimming left V 7 bases short and J 7 bases short, with 17 bases between. The CDR3 coding sequence is TGTGCCAGCACCAAGGGGGGGAGTGGAAATGAGCAGTTCTTC. This codes for CASTKGGSGNEQFF.

V gene TRBV4-1 combines with J gene TRBJ2-2; 9 bases are a match to TRBD2. The CDR3 is 15 amino acids. CDR1 is MGHRA, CDR2 YSYEKL, per germline. The ends lost 1 base at V and 6 bases at J; junction bases unmatched: 3. The DNA of the CDR3 is TGCGCCAGCAGCCAAGTTGCGGGAGGGGCCGGGGAGCTGTTTTTT. Translated: CASSQVAGGAGELFF.

J is TRBJ1-4 and V is TRBV27; D gene uncertain. This CDR3 has 14 residues. Germline-derived CDR1 and CDR2 are MNHEY and SMNVEV (reference sequence). With 8 bases removed from V and 0 bases from J, the gap between germline ends came to 10 bases. CDR3 residues: CASGPLATNEKLFF. DNA of the CDR3: TGTGCCAGCGGCCCACTTGCAACTAATGAAAAACTGTTTTTT.

This chain links TRBV9 with TRBJ1-2, with D possibly TRBD1 on 5 matching bases. The germline CDR1 and CDR2 sequences are SGDLS and YYNGEE. The CDR3 is made up of 14 amino acids. The V gene lost 3 bases and the J gene lost 3 bases, with 12 bases spanning the gap. CDR3 coding DNA: TGTGCCAGCAGCGCCGGACATGGAGACTATGGCTACACCTTC. Its protein product is CASSAGHGDYGYTF.

The chain is built from TRBV7-9 and TRBJ1-2; D unresolved. V was cut by 1 base and J by 5 bases, with 5 bases left in between. Per the germline V gene, CDR1 is SEHNR and CDR2 is FQNEAQ (reference sequence). The CDR3 is made up of 12 amino acids. The CDR3 sequence: CASSLEVYGYTF. The CDR3 region has the DNA TGTGCCAGCAGCTTAGAAGTTTATGGCTACACCTTC.